The 13 T cell receptor beta chains in this list originate from one sample, sequenced in a study of blood T cell repertoires in COVID-19. The table came from immunoSEQ multiplex PCR; TCRdb's copy has only in-frame clones and leaves some out. The data contain about 200,000 clones, around 90% of them seen just once; the ten biggest clones take up around 0.63%. The sequenced sample was peripheral blood. These receptor sequences come from a man over 45 with acute or convalescent COVID-19.

This clone has just one count. The V call is TRBV5-1, the J call TRBJ2-2, with TRBD1 matching 9 bases. Germline assignment: CDR1 SGHRS and CDR2 YFSETQ. The CDR3 loop spans 17 amino acids. The ends lost 0 bases at V and 6 bases at J; junction bases unmatched: 9. CDR3 loop: CASSLVGQGKFAGELFF. As DNA, the CDR3 is TGCGCCAGCAGCTTGGTGGGACAGGGAAAATTCGCCGGGGAGCTGTTTTTT. Together with reference TRBV5-1 and TRBJ2-2, the CDR3 gives the full variable domain: KAGVTQTPRYLIKTRGQQVTLSCSPISGHRSVSWYQQTPGQGLQFLFEYFSETQRNKGNFPGRFSGRQFSNSRSEMNVSTLELGDSALYLCASSLVGQGKFAGELFFGEGSRLTVL.

V usage is TRBV28 and J usage is TRBJ1-2, with unresolved D. The V end was cut by 7 bases, the J end by 10 bases, with 19 bases between. The CDR3 is made up of 13 amino acids. Germline V CDR1 and CDR2: MDHEN, SYDVKM. CDR3 bases: TGTGCCAGCACCACTAGCGGGGAGTACGACTACACCTTC. Amino acid sequence: CASTTSGEYDYTF.

The V gene is TRBV6-6, the J gene TRBJ2-3, with 14 bases that match TRBD2. CDR1 MNHNY and CDR2 SVGAGI come from the germline V gene (reference sequence). V gave up 5 bases and J gave up 4 bases; unmatched junction bases: 8. This CDR3 is built from 17 residues. This CDR3 is CASSPPTSGGAADTQYF. Here the CDR3 DNA reads TGTGCCAGCAGTCCCCCGACTAGCGGGGGGGCAGCAGATACGCAGTATTTT.

The CDR3 coding sequence is TGTGCCAGCAGCGTCGGGGTTGGCTCCTACAATGAGCAGTTCTTC. It encodes CASSVGVGSYNEQFF. This chain connects TRBV9 to TRBJ2-1; a weak D match, TRBD2 (5 bases). Trimming took off 2 bases at V and 0 bases at J, with 9 bases between the two ends. This CDR3 spans 15 amino acids. Germline V lookup: CDR1 SGDLS, CDR2 YYNGEE. The variable domain in full, with the rest retrieved from reference TRBV9 and TRBJ2-1, is DSGVTQTPKHLITATGQRVTLRCSPRSGDLSVYWYQQSLDQGLQFLIQYYNGEERAKGNILERFSAQQFPDLHSELNLSSLELGDSALYFCASSVGVGSYNEQFFGPGTRLTVL.

The chain combines TRBV10-3 with TRBJ2-3; the match to TRBD2 covers 7 bases. With V trimmed by 6 bases and J by 6 bases, 6 bases remained unmatched. The CDR3 loop spans 13 amino acids. CDR1 ENHRY and CDR2 SYGVKD come from the germline V gene. CDR3 sequence (DNA): TGTGCCATCAGCCGGGGGGAGGAGGATACGCAGTATTTT. It yields the protein CAISRGEEDTQYF.

V gene TRBV5-1 combines with J gene TRBJ1-6; 9 bases align to TRBD1. From germline, CDR1 is SGHRS and CDR2 YFSETQ. J was trimmed by 8 bases and V by 2 bases; bases with no gene match: 2. This CDR3 is built from 14 residues. Here the CDR3 DNA reads TGCGCCAGCAGCTTCACAGGGGGCGATTCACCCCTCCACTTT. Translating gives CASSFTGGDSPLHF.

This clone has just a few counts. The chain has TRBV28 and TRBJ1-1; D call uncertain. Germline assignment: CDR1 MDHEN and CDR2 SYDVKM. The CDR3 sequence is 15 residues long. The V end was cut by 3 bases, the J end by 3 bases, with 14 bases between. The CDR3: CASSLPGREDTEAFF. In DNA, the CDR3 is TGTGCCAGCAGTTTGCCTGGGAGGGAGGACACTGAAGCTTTCTTT.

The chain recombines TRBV5-8 with TRBJ2-1, with D perhaps matching TRBD2 (6 bases). Trimming cost V 0 bases and J 9 bases, with 10 bases left between them. Germline V lookup: CDR1 SGHTS, CDR2 YDEGEE. This CDR3 spans 13 amino acids. CDR3: CASSLEAGSEQFF. The CDR3 region has the DNA TGTGCCAGCAGCTTGGAGGCGGGGTCTGAGCAGTTCTTC.

In this sample, this clone turned up once. CDR3 DNA: TGTGCCAGTAGTATAGATTCAGGGCATCCCCAGCATTTT. Protein: CASSIDSGHPQHF. The V call is TRBV19, the J call TRBJ1-5; possible D gene TRBD1, 5 bases. From germline, CDR1 is LNHDA and CDR2 SQIVND (reference sequence). The ends were cut back, 0 bases at V and 10 bases at J, with 10 bases in the middle. This CDR3 has 13 amino acids.

The J gene is TRBJ1-1, the V gene TRBV7-9; D is unresolved. This CDR3 is 13 amino acids long. Deletions cut 1 base from V and 6 bases from J, with 9 bases between. Germline V gene lookup returns CDR1 SEHNR and CDR2 FQNEAQ (reference sequence). CDR3 sequence (DNA): TGTGCCAGCAGCTTAGGCCTAGCCGCTGAAGCTTTCTTT. It yields the protein CASSLGLAAEAFF.

CDR3 amino acids: CASSKSTGLDTQYF. In DNA, the CDR3 is TGTGCCAGCAGCAAATCTACAGGGTTAGATACGCAGTATTTT. The V and J genes are TRBV7-8 and TRBJ2-3, with D possibly TRBD1 on 6 matching bases. The CDR3 consists of 14 residues. The germline V gene has CDR1 SGHVS and CDR2 FQNEAQ. The V end lost 5 bases, the J end lost 5 bases, and 14 bases lay between the germline ends.

The chain couples TRBV2 to TRBJ1-2; maybe TRBD1 (5 bases). The germline V gene has CDR1 SNHLY and CDR2 FYNNEI. The CDR3 totals 13 residues. Trimming cost V 8 bases and J 7 bases, with 17 bases left between them. For the CDR3, the DNA is TGTGCCAGCGGATGGAGGGGTCTCATTGGCTACACCTTC. Protein product: CASGWRGLIGYTF.

The rearrangement joins TRBV11-2 to TRBJ2-2; D may be TRBD1 (7 bases). The CDR3 length is 15 residues. Trimming took 6 bases from V and 3 from J, leaving 14 bases between them. In germline, CDR1 is SGHAT, CDR2 FQNNGV. CDR3 nucleotide sequence: TGTGCCAGCAGGGTCGCAGGGGGGTACACCGGGGAGCTGTTTTTT. This encodes CASRVAGGYTGELFF. The full variable domain, completed using reference TRBV11-2 and TRBJ2-2, is EAGVAQSPRYKIIEKRQSVAFWCNPISGHATLYWYQQILGQGPKLLIQFQNNGVVDDSQLPKDRFSAERLKGVDSTLKIQPAKLEDSAVYLCASRVAGGYTGELFFGEGSRLTVL.